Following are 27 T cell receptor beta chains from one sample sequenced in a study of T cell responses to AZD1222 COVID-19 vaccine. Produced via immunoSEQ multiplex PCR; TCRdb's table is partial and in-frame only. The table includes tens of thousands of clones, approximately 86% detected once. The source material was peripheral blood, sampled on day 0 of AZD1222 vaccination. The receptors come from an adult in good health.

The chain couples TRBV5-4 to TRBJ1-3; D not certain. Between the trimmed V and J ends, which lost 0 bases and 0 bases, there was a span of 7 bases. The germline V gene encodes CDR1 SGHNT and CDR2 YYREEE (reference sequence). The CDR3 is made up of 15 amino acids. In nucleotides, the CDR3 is TGTGCCAGCAGCTTGGACGGTAACTCTGGAAACACCATATATTTT. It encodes CASSLDGNSGNTIYF.

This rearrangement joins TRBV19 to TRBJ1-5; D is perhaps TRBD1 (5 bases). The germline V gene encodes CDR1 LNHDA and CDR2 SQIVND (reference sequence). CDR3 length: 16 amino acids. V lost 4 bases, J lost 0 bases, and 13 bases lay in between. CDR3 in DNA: TGTGCCAGTAGTAGGGGGGAATACTATAGCAATCAGCCCCAGCATTTT. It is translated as CASSRGEYYSNQPQHF.

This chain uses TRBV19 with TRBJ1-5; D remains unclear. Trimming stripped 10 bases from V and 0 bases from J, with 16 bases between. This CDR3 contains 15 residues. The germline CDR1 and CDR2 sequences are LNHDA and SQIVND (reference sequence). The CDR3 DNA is TGTGCCACCCTCCCTTTCCGGGGTAGCAATCAGCCCCAGCATTTT. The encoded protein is CATLPFRGSNQPQHF.

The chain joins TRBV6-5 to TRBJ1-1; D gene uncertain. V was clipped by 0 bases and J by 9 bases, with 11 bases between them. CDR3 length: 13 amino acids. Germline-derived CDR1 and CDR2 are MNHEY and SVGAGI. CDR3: CASSYSGAEKAFF. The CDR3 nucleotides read TGTGCCAGCAGTTACTCTGGCGCAGAGAAAGCTTTCTTT.

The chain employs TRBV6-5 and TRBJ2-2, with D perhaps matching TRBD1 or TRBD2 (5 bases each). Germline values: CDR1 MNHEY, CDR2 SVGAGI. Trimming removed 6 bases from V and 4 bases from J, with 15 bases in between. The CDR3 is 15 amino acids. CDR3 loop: CASSPGTSRTGELFF. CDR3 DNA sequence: TGTGCCAGCAGCCCGGGGACCTCCCGCACCGGGGAGCTGTTTTTT.

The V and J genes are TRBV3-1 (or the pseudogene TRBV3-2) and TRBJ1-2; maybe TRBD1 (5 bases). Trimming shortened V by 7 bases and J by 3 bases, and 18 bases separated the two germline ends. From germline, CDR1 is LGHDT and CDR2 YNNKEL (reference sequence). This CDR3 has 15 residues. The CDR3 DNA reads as TGTGCCAGCACCCACGGCCCACAGGTTTACTATGGCTACACCTTC. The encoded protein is CASTHGPQVYYGYTF.

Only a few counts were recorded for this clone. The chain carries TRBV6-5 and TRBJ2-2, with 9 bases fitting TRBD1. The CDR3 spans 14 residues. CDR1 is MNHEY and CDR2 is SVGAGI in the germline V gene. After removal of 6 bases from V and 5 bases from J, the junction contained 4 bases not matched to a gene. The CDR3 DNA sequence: TGTGCCAGCAGGAGGGGGACAGGGACCGGGGAGCTGTTTTTT. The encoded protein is CASRRGTGTGELFF.

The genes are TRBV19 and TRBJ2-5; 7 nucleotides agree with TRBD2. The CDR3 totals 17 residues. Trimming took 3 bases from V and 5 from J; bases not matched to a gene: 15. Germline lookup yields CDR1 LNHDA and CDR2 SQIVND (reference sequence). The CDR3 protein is CASSMGYSGGLPETQYF. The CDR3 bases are TGTGCCAGTAGTATGGGATACTCGGGAGGCCTACCGGAGACCCAGTACTTC.

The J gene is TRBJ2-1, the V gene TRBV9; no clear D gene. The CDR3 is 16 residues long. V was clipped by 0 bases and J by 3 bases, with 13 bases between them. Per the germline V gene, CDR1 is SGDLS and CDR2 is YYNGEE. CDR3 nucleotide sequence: TGTGCCAGCAGCGTAGAAGGGTGGAGCATCTACAATGAGCAGTTCTTC. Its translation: CASSVEGWSIYNEQFF.

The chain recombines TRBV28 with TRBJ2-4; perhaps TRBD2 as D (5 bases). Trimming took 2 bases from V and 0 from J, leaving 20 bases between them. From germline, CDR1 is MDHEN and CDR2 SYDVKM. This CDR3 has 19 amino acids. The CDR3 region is CASSLTGNRVLIAKNIQYF. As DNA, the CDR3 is TGTGCCAGCAGTTTAACGGGGAACCGCGTCCTGATAGCCAAAAACATTCAGTACTTC.

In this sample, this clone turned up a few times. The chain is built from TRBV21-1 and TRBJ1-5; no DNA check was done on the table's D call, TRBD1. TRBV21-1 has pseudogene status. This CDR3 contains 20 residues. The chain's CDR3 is CASSKLGDRAVATRNQPQHF. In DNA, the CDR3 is TGTGCCAGCAGCAAACTTGGGGACAGGGCGGTAGCAACCAGGAATCAGCCCCAGCATTTT.

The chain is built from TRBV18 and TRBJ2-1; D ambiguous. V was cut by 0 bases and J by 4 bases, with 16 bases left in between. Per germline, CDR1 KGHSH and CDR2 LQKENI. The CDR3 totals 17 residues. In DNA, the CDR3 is TGTGCCAGCTCACCACCGTCCGGGCCTGTGGTTTACAATGAGCAGTTCTTC. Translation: CASSPPSGPVVYNEQFF. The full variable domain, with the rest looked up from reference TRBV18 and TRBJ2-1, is NAGVMQNPRHLVRRRGQEARLRCSPMKGHSHVYWYRQLPEEGLKFMVYLQKENIIDESGMPKERFSAEFPKEGPSILRIQQVVRGDSAAYFCASSPPSGPVVYNEQFFGPGTRLTVL.

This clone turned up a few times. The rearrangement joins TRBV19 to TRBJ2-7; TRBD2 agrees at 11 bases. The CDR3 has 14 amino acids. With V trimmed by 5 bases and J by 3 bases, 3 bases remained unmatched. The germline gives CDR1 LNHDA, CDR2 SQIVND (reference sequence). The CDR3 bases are TGTGCCAGTAGTGCTAGCGGGAGGTACTACGAGCAGTACTTC. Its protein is CASSASGRYYEQYF.

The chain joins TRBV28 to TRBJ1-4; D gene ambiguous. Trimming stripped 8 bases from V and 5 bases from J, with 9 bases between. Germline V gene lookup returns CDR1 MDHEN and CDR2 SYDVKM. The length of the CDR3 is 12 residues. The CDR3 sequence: CASEQRNEKLFF. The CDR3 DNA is TGTGCCAGCGAACAGCGCAATGAAAAACTGTTTTTT.

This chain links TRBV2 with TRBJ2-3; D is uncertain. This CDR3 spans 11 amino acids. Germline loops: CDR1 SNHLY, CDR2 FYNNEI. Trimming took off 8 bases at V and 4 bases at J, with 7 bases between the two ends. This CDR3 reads CASGWADTQYF. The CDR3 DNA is TGTGCCAGCGGCTGGGCAGATACGCAGTATTTT.

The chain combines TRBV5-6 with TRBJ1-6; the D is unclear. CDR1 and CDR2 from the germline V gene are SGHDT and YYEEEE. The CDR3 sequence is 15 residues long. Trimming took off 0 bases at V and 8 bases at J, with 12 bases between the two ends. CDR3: CASSLEPGGYSPLHF. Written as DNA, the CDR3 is TGTGCCAGCAGCTTGGAACCCGGCGGCTATTCACCCCTCCACTTT. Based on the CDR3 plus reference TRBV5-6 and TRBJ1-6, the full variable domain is DAGVTQSPTHLIKTRGQQVTLRCSPKSGHDTVSWYQQALGQGPQFIFQYYEEEERQRGNFPDRFSGHQFPNYSSELNVNALLLGDSALYLCASSLEPGGYSPLHFGNGTRLTVT.

The CDR3 sequence is CASSLVTVVYGYTF. CDR3 bases: TGTGCCAGCAGCTTGGTCACGGTAGTCTATGGCTACACCTTC. The chain combines TRBV5-6 with TRBJ1-2; D not certain. This CDR3 has 14 amino acids. V lost 0 bases and J 4 bases, leaving 10 bases between the germline ends. Germline V gene lookup returns CDR1 SGHDT and CDR2 YYEEEE.

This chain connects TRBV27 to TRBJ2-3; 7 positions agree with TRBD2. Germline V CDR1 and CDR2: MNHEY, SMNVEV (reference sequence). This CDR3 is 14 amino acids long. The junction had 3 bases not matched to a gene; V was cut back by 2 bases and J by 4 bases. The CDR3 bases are TGTGCCAGCAGTTTAGGCGGGAGAGCAGATACGCAGTATTTT. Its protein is CASSLGGRADTQYF.

CDR3 in amino acids: CASSPREQFF. As DNA, the CDR3 is TGTGCCAGCAGCCCTCGCGAGCAGTTCTTC. The chain carries TRBV7-2 and TRBJ2-1; D unclear. The CDR3 consists of 10 residues. Per germline, CDR1 SGHTA and CDR2 FQGNSA. The V end lost 5 bases, the J end lost 10 bases, and 6 bases lay between the germline ends.

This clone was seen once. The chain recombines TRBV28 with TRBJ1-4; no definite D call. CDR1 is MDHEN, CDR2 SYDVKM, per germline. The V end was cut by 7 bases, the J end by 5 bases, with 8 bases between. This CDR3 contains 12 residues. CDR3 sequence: CASTATNEKLFF. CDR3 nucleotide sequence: TGTGCCAGCACGGCCACAAATGAAAAACTGTTTTTT.

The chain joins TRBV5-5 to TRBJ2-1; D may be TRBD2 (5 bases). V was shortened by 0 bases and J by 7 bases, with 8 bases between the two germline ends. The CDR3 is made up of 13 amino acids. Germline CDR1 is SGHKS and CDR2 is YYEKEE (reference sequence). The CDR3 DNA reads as TGTGCCAGCAGCTTGGCCCTAGCAAATGAGCAGTTCTTC. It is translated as CASSLALANEQFF.

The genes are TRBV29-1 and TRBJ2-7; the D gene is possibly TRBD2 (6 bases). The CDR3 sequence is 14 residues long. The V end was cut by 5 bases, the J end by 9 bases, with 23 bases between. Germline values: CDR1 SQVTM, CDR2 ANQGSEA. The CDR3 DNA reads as TGCAGCGTTCTTCGAACGGTCGGCGAAGCGGGGCAGTACTTC. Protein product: CSVLRTVGEAGQYF.

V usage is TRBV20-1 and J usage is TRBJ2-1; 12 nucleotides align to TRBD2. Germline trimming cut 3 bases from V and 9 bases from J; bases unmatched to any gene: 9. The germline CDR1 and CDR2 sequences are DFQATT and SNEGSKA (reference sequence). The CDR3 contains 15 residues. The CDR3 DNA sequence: TGCAGTGCTAGTAACCTAGCGGGAGGGCCTGGTGAGCAGTTCTTC. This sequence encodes CSASNLAGGPGEQFF.

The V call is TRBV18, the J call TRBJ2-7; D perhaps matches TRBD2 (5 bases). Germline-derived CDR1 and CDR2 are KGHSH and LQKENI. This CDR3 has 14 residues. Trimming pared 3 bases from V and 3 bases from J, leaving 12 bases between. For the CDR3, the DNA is TGTGCCAGCTCACCGACGGGAAATCTCTACGAGCAGTACTTC. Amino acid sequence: CASSPTGNLYEQYF.

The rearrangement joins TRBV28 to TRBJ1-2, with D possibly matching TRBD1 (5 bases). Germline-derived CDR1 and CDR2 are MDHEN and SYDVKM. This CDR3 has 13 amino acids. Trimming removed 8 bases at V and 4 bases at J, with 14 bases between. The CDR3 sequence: CASCQGVGYGYTF. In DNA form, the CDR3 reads TGTGCCAGCTGCCAGGGAGTGGGCTATGGCTACACCTTC.

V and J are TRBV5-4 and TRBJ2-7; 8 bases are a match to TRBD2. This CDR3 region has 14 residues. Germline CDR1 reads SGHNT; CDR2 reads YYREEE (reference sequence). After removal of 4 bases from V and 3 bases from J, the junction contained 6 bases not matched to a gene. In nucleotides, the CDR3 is TGTGCCAGCAGCCCAGAAGCGGGAGTCTACGAGCAGTACTTC. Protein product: CASSPEAGVYEQYF.

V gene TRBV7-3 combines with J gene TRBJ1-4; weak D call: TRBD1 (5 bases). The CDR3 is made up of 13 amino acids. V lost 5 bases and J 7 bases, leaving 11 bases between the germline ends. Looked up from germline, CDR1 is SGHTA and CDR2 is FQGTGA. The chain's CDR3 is CASSQVGPEKLFF. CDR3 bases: TGTGCCAGCAGCCAGGTGGGGCCTGAAAAACTGTTTTTT.